This T cell receptor beta chain derives from a study of T cells in Graves' hyperthyroidism and ophthalmopathy. Trimming cost V 2 bases and J 8 bases, with 9 bases left between them. Germline CDR1 and CDR2: MNHEY and SVGAGI. This CDR3 contains 12 residues. This clonotype was seen repeatedly, ten times or more. Antigen: not known. With a duration under 2 months, the hyperthyroidism was newly diagnosed in patients aged 18 to 65. Template material for amplifying TCR beta CDR3 regions consisted of RNA transcripts. HTBI primers drove first-round RT-PCR of the TCR CDR3. TCRdb reprocessed the multiplex PCR reads via MiXCR and lists one record per CDR3 protein. Of fewer than 550,000 distinct CDR3 sequences listed, approximately 15% were seen once; the top ten hold roughly an eighth. Study results and limitations: Most expanded thyroid clonotypes above 0.001 recurred in blood.

The sequenced material came from blood. The chain has TRBV6-5 and TRBJ1-2, with D uncertain. The receptor was derived from a woman aged 18-29 years with Graves' hyperthyroidism. CDR3 nucleotide sequence: TGTGCCAGCAGTTACAAAGCAGAGGGCTACACCTTC. Its translation is CASSYKAEGYTF.